Listed below are T cell receptor beta chains from one sample, sequenced in a study of cytomegalovirus exposure and HLA in healthy donors. Sequencing was performed with immunoSEQ multiplex PCR; in TCRdb, only in-frame clones are kept and a portion is missing. Of 150,000 to 160,000 clones detected, about 74% appear once; the ten largest clones hold roughly 4%. The specimen sequenced was PBMCs. These receptors all stem from a woman aged 40 to 50 in good health and CMV-seronegative. The CDR3 runs from the conserved cysteine through the conserved F or W. A D gene is named only where the DNA matches it firmly. Part of the rows lack a size; the others show once, few, many or a class for expanded clones.

V	size	J	D	CDR3	DNA
TRBV7-9	NA	TRBJ2-7	NA	CASSRHHEQYF	TGTGCCAGCAGCAGACACCACGAGCAGTACTTC
TRBV6-5	NA	TRBJ2-6	NA	CASSASGANVLTF	TGTGCCAGCAGTGCCTCTGGGGCCAACGTCTTGACTTTC
TRBV6-1	NA	TRBJ2-7	TRBD2	CASSITGTSGYEQYF	TGTGCCAGCAGTATTACCGGGACTAGCGGCTACGAGCAGTACTTC
TRBV7-9	NA	TRBJ2-3	NA	CASSLVAGPDTQYF	TGTGCCAGCAGCTTAGTCGCAGGGCCAGATACGCAGTATTTT
TRBV19	NA	TRBJ2-3	NA	CASSISDTQYF	TGTGCCAGTAGTATCTCAGATACGCAGTATTTT
TRBV21-1	NA	TRBJ2-1	NA	CAGPGQGASNEQFF	TGTGCCGGACCGGGACAGGGGGCTTCCAATGAGCAGTTCTTC
TRBV7-9	NA	TRBJ1-6	NA	CASSLRAQVGSPLHF	TGTGCCAGCAGCTTGAGGGCCCAGGTTGGGTCACCCCTCCACTTT
TRBV5-4	NA	TRBJ1-5	TRBD1	CASSSQGQNQPQHF	TGTGCCAGCAGCTCGCAGGGACAGAATCAGCCCCAGCATTTT
TRBV27	NA	TRBJ2-6	NA	CASSLASANVLTF	TGTGCCAGCAGTTTGGCCTCGGCCAACGTCCTGACTTTC
TRBV28	NA	TRBJ2-7	TRBD1	CASSPGQGPYEQYF	TGTGCCAGCAGCCCAGGACAGGGGCCCTACGAGCAGTACTTC
TRBV10-3	once	TRBJ1-2	TRBD1	CAISESLSAKQGTNYGYTF	TGTGCCATCAGTGAGTCTTTATCGGCCAAACAGGGGACTAACTATGGCTACACCTTC
TRBV7-8	NA	TRBJ2-6	NA	CASSLAGGGWANVLTF	TGTGCCAGCAGCTTAGCGGGGGGAGGCTGGGCCAACGTCCTGACTTTC
TRBV5-6	NA	TRBJ2-7	TRBD2	CASSLRLAGGHEQYF	TGTGCCAGCAGCTTGAGGCTAGCGGGGGGCCACGAGCAGTACTTC
TRBV2	NA	TRBJ2-3	NA	CAISRTVSTDTQYF	TGTGCCATAAGCCGGACAGTGAGCACAGATACGCAGTATTTT
TRBV5-1	NA	TRBJ1-1	NA	CASSDGRRGNTEAFF	TGCGCCAGCAGCGATGGACGGCGGGGCAACACTGAAGCTTTCTTT
TRBV7-2	NA	TRBJ2-5	TRBD2	CASSRGLALETQYF	TGTGCCAGCAGCCGGGGACTAGCGTTGGAGACCCAGTACTTC
TRBV30	NA	TRBJ2-7	NA	CAWSGGPYEQYF	TGTGCCTGGAGTGGAGGCCCATACGAGCAGTACTTC
TRBV2	NA	TRBJ2-3	TRBD1	CASTPFGTGSTDTQYF	TGTGCCAGCACCCCTTTCGGGACAGGGAGCACAGATACGCAGTATTTT
TRBV7-9	NA	TRBJ2-2	NA	CASSPSEVTGELFF	TGTGCCAGCAGCCCCAGCGAGGTAACCGGGGAGCTGTTTTTT
TRBV5-1	NA	TRBJ2-5	NA	CVSTEPGWETQYF	TGCGTCAGCACCGAGCCGGGGTGGGAGACCCAGTACTTC
TRBV29-1	NA	TRBJ2-5	TRBD1	CSVEAEAGGRETQYF	TGCAGCGTTGAAGCGGAGGCAGGGGGACGGGAGACCCAGTACTTC
TRBV19	many	TRBJ2-7	TRBD1	CASSVNRDRPPYEQYF	TGTGCCAGTAGTGTCAACCGGGACAGGCCTCCCTACGAGCAGTACTTC
TRBV5-1	NA	TRBJ1-3	NA	CASSLGPTTSGNTIYF	TGCGCCAGCAGCTTGGGGCCGACTACCTCTGGAAACACCATATATTTT
TRBV9	NA	TRBJ1-1	NA	CASSETPGHSEAFF	TGTGCCAGCAGCGAGACCCCGGGACACTCTGAAGCTTTCTTT